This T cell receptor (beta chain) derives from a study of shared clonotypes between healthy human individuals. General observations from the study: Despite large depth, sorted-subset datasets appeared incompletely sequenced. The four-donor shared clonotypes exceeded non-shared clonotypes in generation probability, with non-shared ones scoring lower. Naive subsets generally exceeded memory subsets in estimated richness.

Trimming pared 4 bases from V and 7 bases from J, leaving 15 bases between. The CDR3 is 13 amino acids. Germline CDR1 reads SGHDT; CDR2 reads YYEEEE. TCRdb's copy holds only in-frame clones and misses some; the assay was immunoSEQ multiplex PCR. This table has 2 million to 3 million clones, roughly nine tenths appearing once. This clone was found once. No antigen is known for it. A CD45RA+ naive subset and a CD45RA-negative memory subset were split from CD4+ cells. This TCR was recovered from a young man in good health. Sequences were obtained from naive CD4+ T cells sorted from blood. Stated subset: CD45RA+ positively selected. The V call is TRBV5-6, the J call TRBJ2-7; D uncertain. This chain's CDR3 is CASSPGGPGEQYF. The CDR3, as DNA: TGTGCCAGCAGCCCGGGCGGTCCCGGGGAGCAGTACTTC.